The 15 T cell receptor beta chains in this list originate from one sample, sequenced in a study of human T cells and chemical hapten exposure. Indicated time point: pre-sensitization, week 0. Treatment defined: therapeutic diphenylcyclopropenone sensitization with weekly scalp DPC. TCRdb re-called the RACE reads with MiXCR, one entry per CDR3 protein. There are more than 300,000 distinct CDR3 sequences in the sample; approximately 5.1% occur only once, and just over 2.5% lies in the top ten. The material was whole blood, obtained in connection with sensitization to the hapten diphenylcyclopropenone (DPC). The receptors here all came from a woman aged 50 to 60 with alopecia areata. Some clones in this sample may be carry-over from other donors' samples.

This clonotype was seen repeatedly, ten times or more. The rearrangement joins TRBV21-1 to TRBJ2-7; TRBD1, as called in the table, went unchecked against the DNA. TRBV21-1 is deemed a pseudogene. The length of the CDR3 is 17 residues. The CDR3 sequence is CASSFMGSTGGFHEQYF. CDR3 nucleotides: TGTGCCAGCAGCTTCATGGGAAGTACAGGGGGATTTCACGAGCAGTACTTC.

This clonotype occurred a few times. In nucleotides, the CDR3 is TGTGCCAGCAGCTTTAAAACTAGCGGGAGGGACGAGCAGTACTTC. Translated, it gives CASSFKTSGRDEQYF. This chain connects TRBV7-9 to TRBJ2-7, with 13 bases aligning to TRBD2. J gave up 5 bases and V 3 bases, and 4 bases lay outside the gene matches. CDR1 and CDR2 (germline): SEHNR, FQNEAQ (reference sequence). There are 15 residues in the CDR3.

V and J are TRBV20-1 and TRBJ1-1; D is unresolved. V shed 4 bases and J shed 11 bases, with 14 bases lying between them. Germline CDR1 DFQATT, CDR2 SNEGSKA (reference sequence). The CDR3 consists of 11 residues. In DNA form, the CDR3 reads TGCAGTGCTACTCGATCTTTAGTGGCTTTCTTT. Residues: CSATRSLVAFF.

This clonotype was seen a handful of times. This chain uses TRBV6-5 with TRBJ1-1, with D possibly being TRBD1 (5 bases). From germline, CDR1 is MNHEY and CDR2 SVGAGI. Deletions cut 7 bases from V and 1 base from J, with 16 bases between. This CDR3 contains 15 residues. The CDR3 nucleotides read TGTGCCAGCACCTACGTCGGAAGGGGGAACACTGAAGCTTTCTTT. Translation: CASTYVGRGNTEAFF.

The rearrangement joins TRBV2 to TRBJ1-1, with D maybe TRBD1 (5 bases). Trimming pared 5 bases from V and 4 bases from J, leaving 8 bases between. The CDR3 covers 12 residues. CDR1 is SNHLY and CDR2 is FYNNEI in the germline V gene. This CDR3 is CASSFDSTEAFF. The CDR3, as DNA: TGTGCCAGCAGTTTCGACAGCACTGAAGCTTTCTTT.

The rearrangement joins TRBV6-5 to TRBJ2-4, with D uncertain. The length of the CDR3 is 11 residues. Trimming cost V 8 bases and J 6 bases, with 8 bases left between them. Per germline, CDR1 MNHEY and CDR2 SVGAGI. The CDR3 loop is CASAARNIQYF. CDR3 DNA sequence: TGTGCCAGCGCCGCGCGAAACATTCAGTACTTC.

The chain combines TRBV2 with TRBJ1-3; 11 positions match TRBD1. The CDR3 consists of 15 residues. Trimming cost V 6 bases and J 0 bases; bases outside gene matches: 1. Per germline, CDR1 SNHLY and CDR2 FYNNEI. The CDR3 DNA sequence: TGTGCCAGCAGGGGGACAGGGGGCTCTGGAAACACCATATATTTT. Amino acid sequence: CASRGTGGSGNTIYF.

At least ten counts were recorded for this clonotype. CDR3 protein: CASSSGGRAEAFF. The CDR3 bases are TGTGCCAGCAGCTCCGGGGGGAGGGCTGAAGCTTTCTTT. This chain connects TRBV7-9 to TRBJ1-1, with a weak D call TRBD1 (5 bases). Between the trimmed V and J ends, which lost 4 bases and 6 bases, there was a span of 12 bases. CDR1 SEHNR and CDR2 FQNEAQ come from the germline V gene (reference sequence). The CDR3 spans 13 residues.

This rearrangement joins TRBV6-1 to TRBJ2-6, with 8 nucleotides matching TRBD1. The CDR3 is 15 amino acids. Unmatched junction bases numbered 3, after V lost 8 bases and J lost 0 bases. In germline, CDR1 is MNHNS, CDR2 SASEGT. CDR3 DNA: TGTGCCAGCCGGACAGGGCACTCTGGGGCCAACGTCCTGACTTTC. Its protein is CASRTGHSGANVLTF.

This clonotype was seen many times. This chain's CDR3 is CASSPRRGGIYNEQFF. CDR3 coding DNA: TGTGCCAGCAGCCCGCGGCGCGGGGGGATCTACAATGAGCAGTTCTTC. The chain recombines TRBV7-2 with TRBJ2-1; the match to TRBD2 covers 8 bases. V gave up 5 bases and J gave up 3 bases; unmatched junction bases: 9. CDR1 and CDR2 (germline): SGHTA, FQGNSA. CDR3 size: 16 residues. The full variable domain, with the rest looked up from reference TRBV7-2 and TRBJ2-1, is GAGVSQSPSNKVTEKGKDVELRCDPISGHTALYWYRQSLGQGLEFLIYFQGNSAPDKSGLPSDRFSAERTGGSVSTLTIQRTQQEDSAVYLCASSPRRGGIYNEQFFGPGTRLTVL.

This clonotype was seen repeatedly, ten times or more. V is TRBV5-1 and J is TRBJ2-2; possible D gene TRBD1, 5 bases. The V gene lost 0 bases and the J gene lost 4 bases, with 10 bases spanning the gap. Germline values: CDR1 SGHRS, CDR2 YFSETQ. The CDR3 contains 15 residues. CDR3 in amino acids: CASSLDVGPTGELFF. CDR3 coding DNA: TGCGCCAGCAGCTTGGACGTGGGGCCCACCGGGGAGCTGTTTTTT. The full variable domain, completed using reference TRBV5-1 and TRBJ2-2, is KAGVTQTPRYLIKTRGQQVTLSCSPISGHRSVSWYQQTPGQGLQFLFEYFSETQRNKGNFPGRFSGRQFSNSRSEMNVSTLELGDSALYLCASSLDVGPTGELFFGEGSRLTVL.

The genes are TRBV3-1 and TRBJ2-5, with D perhaps matching TRBD2 (5 bases). CDR3 size: 15 residues. With 4 bases removed from V and 0 bases from J, the gap between germline ends came to 12 bases. The V gene's germline CDR1 is LGHDT and CDR2 YNNKEL (reference sequence). The CDR3, as DNA: TGTGCCAGCAGCCGAGGAGCGGCGTACCAAGAGACCCAGTACTTC. Translation gives CASSRGAAYQETQYF.

The V gene is TRBV3-1, the J gene TRBJ2-5, with D possibly TRBD2 on 5 matching bases. This CDR3 has 14 residues. Trimming stripped 1 base from V and 2 bases from J, with 8 bases between. Per germline, CDR1 LGHDT and CDR2 YNNKEL (reference sequence). Here the CDR3 DNA reads TGTGCCAGCAGCCAAGGAGGGCTTCAAGAGACCCAGTACTTC. Protein: CASSQGGLQETQYF.

The table lists this clonotype with many counts. The rearrangement joins TRBV3-1 to TRBJ2-1; 11 bases fit TRBD2. Losses at the gene ends were 1 base for V and 10 bases for J; bases not matched to a gene: 12. Germline V gene lookup returns CDR1 LGHDT and CDR2 YNNKEL (reference sequence). This CDR3 has 17 residues. The CDR3 region is CASSQVGTSGTPYEQFF. The CDR3 DNA follows: TGTGCCAGCAGCCAAGTAGGGACTAGCGGCACCCCCTACGAGCAGTTCTTC.

This clonotype was counted ten times or more. The chain recombines TRBV7-9 with TRBJ2-7, with D maybe TRBD2 (5 bases). This CDR3 comprises 14 residues. Trimming left V 0 bases short and J 0 bases short, with 6 bases between. Germline assignment: CDR1 SEHNR and CDR2 FQNEAQ (reference sequence). CDR3 DNA sequence: TGTGCCAGCAGCTTAGCGCTAGCCTCCTACGAGCAGTACTTC. This translates into CASSLALASYEQYF.